This TCR beta chain was retrieved from a study of blood T cell repertoires in COVID-19. Study details: Specimens from acute and convalescent COVID-19 originated in the United States, Italy and Spain. From T cells, B-cell-depleted T cells, or PBMCs came the material, which was cDNA or gDNA.

Trimming took 4 bases from V and 6 from J, leaving 11 bases between them. Germline V gene sequence: CDR1 SNHLY, CDR2 FYNNEI. The CDR3 has 13 residues. Methods used by the authors: Reference gene primer amplification in the assay estimated nucleated cell counts. The table came from immunoSEQ multiplex PCR; TCRdb's copy has only in-frame clones and leaves some out. V and J calls and clone size are copied from that table; D and trimming were computed from the DNA. Of about 190,000 clones listed, roughly 80% are singletons. This clonotype originated in a man aged 45-65 years who had recovered from COVID-19. The material sequenced was peripheral blood. The rearrangement links TRBV2 to TRBJ2-3; D call uncertain. CDR3 coding DNA: TGTGCCAGCAGTGTGGCGGTCCGGGATACGCAGTATTTT. Its protein is CASSVAVRDTQYF.